This TCR beta chain was identified in a study of T cell responses to AZD1222 COVID-19 vaccine. The CDR3 totals 14 residues. CDR1 and CDR2 from the germline V gene are ENHRY and SYGVKD. Data came from immunoSEQ multiplex PCR; TCRdb stores just in-frame clones and leaves some out. The sample includes approximately 120,000 clones, 88% seen only once; the top ten take around 6%. Study results and caveats: Spike regions recognized by vaccine-associated CD4 TCRs spanned the protein, led by 160-218 and 743-854. Clonal diversity may have been underestimated, and the donors were mostly white British, with more females than males.

Remarks on this clone: Antigen: not known. A junction end diverges from the germline sequence, so it may reflect a read error.

This sequence joins TRBV10-3 and TRBJ1-5; a possible D gene is TRBD1 (6 bases). Source: peripheral blood, taken on day 0 of AZD1222 vaccination. The source of this sequence is an adult in good health. This CDR3 reads CAISARGSDQPQHF. In DNA, the CDR3 is TGTGCCATCAGCGCCAGGGGTAGCGATCAGCCCCAGCATTTT.